This T cell receptor beta chain derives from a study of metastatic and nonmetastatic thyroid tumors. Across the study: Repertoires of blood and of tissue (tumor or nodule) from malignant and benign thyroid patients were compared.

Treatment of any kind had been given to no patient before thyroid surgery. The CDR3 contains 15 residues. Germline assignment: CDR1 SGDLS and CDR2 YYNGEE. Methods used by the authors: CDR3 differences across clinicopathological groups were used to build a distant-metastasis classifier for papillary thyroid cancer. TCRdb reassembled clones from the PCR reads with MiXCR. Here the V and J calls rest on TCRdb's processing, not on the authors' analysis. The sample lists under 45,000 clones, about a sixth occurring once. In regard to this clone: The antigen remains unidentified. A read error may produce the germline difference seen at one junction end.

Study-level points and caveats: When malignant thyroid tumors were compared with benign nodules, TCR beta diversity was reportedly significantly higher in the malignant tumors. This held in both blood and tumor samples.

This clonotype was obtained from a female donor with papillary thyroid cancer or a benign thyroid nodule (not recorded which). Some clones in this sample may be carry-over from other donors' samples. What was sequenced was tumor tissue. This chain links TRBV9 with TRBJ2-3; D is perhaps TRBD2 (6 bases). The CDR3 loop reads CASSVVGGHKDTQYF. CDR3 DNA sequence: TGTGCAAGCAGCGTAGTGGGGGGTCACAAAGATACGCAGTATTTT.